One and the same sample provided the 2 T cell receptor beta chains below, sequenced in a study of T cells expressing NK-cell markers. After re-calling the 5' RACE reads, TCRdb lists one entry per CDR3 protein, DNA absent. This sample's table reports almost 450,000 distinct CDR3 sequences. Sequencing was done on a sample of blood T cells: a sorted CD56 or NKG2C T cell subset, CD4+ or CD8+ T cells, or bulk PBMC T cells (not recorded which). The receptors come from a woman aged 18 to 75 in good health.

The rearrangement uses TRBV27 and TRBJ1-1. This CDR3 region has 15 residues. Germline V gene lookup returns CDR1 MNHEY and CDR2 SMNVEV (reference sequence). CDR3 residues: CASSLGDGINTEAFF.

The chain joins TRBV2 to TRBJ2-1; TCRdb's D call, TRBD2, is unchecked because there is no DNA. Germline lookup yields CDR1 SNHLY and CDR2 FYNNEI. The CDR3 extends over 13 amino acids. The CDR3 sequence is CASIGLAGVEQFF.